Following are 17 T cell receptor beta chains from one sample sequenced in a study of T-cell reconstitution after alpha-beta-depleted transplantation in children. Using unique molecular identifiers, the investigators prepared the TCRbeta library. TCRdb re-derived calls from the PCR reads in MiXCR, one entry per CDR3 protein. The sample has about 200,000 distinct CDR3 sequences; 14% to 15% are singletons. The sample here was PBMCs from the stem cell graft donor, taken from the stem cell graft. These receptor sequences come from a human donor who donated a stem cell graft to a child with acute lymphoblastic leukemia.

This clonotype was counted many times. V and J are TRBV20-1 and TRBJ2-3, with 11 bases that match TRBD1. Per the germline V gene, CDR1 is DFQATT and CDR2 is SNEGSKA (reference sequence). V gave up 5 bases and J gave up 5 bases; unmatched junction bases: 6. The CDR3 has 14 amino acids. The CDR3 here is CSAVGQGAGDTQYF. The CDR3 DNA reads TGCAGTGCTGTTGGACAGGGGGCAGGAGATACGCAGTATTTT.

The table lists this clonotype with many counts. This chain joins TRBV30 and TRBJ2-1, with D perhaps being TRBD1 or TRBD2 (5 bases each). Germline loops: CDR1 GTSNPN, CDR2 SVGIG (reference sequence). The CDR3 loop spans 10 amino acids. V lost 1 base to trimming and J lost 15 bases, with 10 bases between them. DNA for the CDR3: TGTGCCTGGAGTGGCCGGGACCCGTTCTTC. It codes for CAWSGRDPFF.

This clonotype was counted at least ten times. This chain uses TRBV3-1 with TRBJ2-3, with 13 nucleotides matching TRBD2. The germline CDR1 and CDR2 sequences are LGHDT and YNNKEL (reference sequence). After removal of 1 base from V and 1 base from J, the junction contained 2 bases not matched to a gene. This CDR3 comprises 17 residues. CDR3 nucleotide sequence: TGTGCCAGCAGCCAAGGACTAGCGGGAGGTGGCACAGATACGCAGTATTTT. This sequence encodes CASSQGLAGGGTDTQYF.

The gene calls are TRBV11-2 and TRBJ2-3; D ambiguous. Germline assignment: CDR1 SGHAT and CDR2 FQNNGV. The CDR3 is made up of 19 amino acids. V lost 0 bases to trimming and J lost 4 bases, with 23 bases between them. The CDR3 spells CASSLERSGLVFSADTQYF. DNA for the CDR3: TGTGCCAGCAGCTTAGAGAGGTCTGGATTAGTTTTCAGCGCAGATACGCAGTATTTT.

This clonotype was seen repeatedly, ten times or more. V is TRBV11-1 and J is TRBJ1-1, with 8 positions matching TRBD1. The junction had 22 bases not matched to a gene; V was cut back by 5 bases and J by 5 bases. Per germline, CDR1 SGHAT and CDR2 FQDESV (reference sequence). The CDR3 covers 19 residues. CDR3 region: CASSRPAGLGRTGITEAFF. DNA for the CDR3: TGTGCCAGCAGCCGACCTGCTGGACTGGGGCGGACAGGGATTACTGAAGCTTTCTTT.

This clonotype was counted at least ten times. This chain connects TRBV2 to TRBJ2-2, with D possibly matching TRBD2 (5 bases). The V gene's germline CDR1 is SNHLY and CDR2 FYNNEI. This CDR3 has 13 residues. Trimming left V 5 bases short and J 7 bases short, with 11 bases between. CDR3 nucleotide sequence: TGTGCCAGCAGTCCGGACTCTGTCGGGGAGCTGTTTTTT. Translating gives CASSPDSVGELFF.

The chain uses TRBV5-1 and TRBJ1-6; TRBD1 is a possible D gene (5 bases). Germline V gives CDR1 SGHRS, CDR2 YFSETQ. V was cut by 4 bases and J by 6 bases, with 17 bases left in between. The CDR3 spans 16 residues. For the CDR3, the DNA is TGCGCCAGCAGCCGAATTGGGACGGCCCTTAATTCACCCCTCCACTTT. Translation: CASSRIGTALNSPLHF.

This clonotype was seen ten or more times. CDR3 region: CSALLRGGRETQYF. The CDR3 bases are TGCAGCGCCCTTCTCCGGGGAGGAAGGGAGACCCAGTACTTC. This chain joins TRBV29-1 and TRBJ2-5; maybe TRBD2 (6 bases). CDR3 length: 14 residues. Germline assignment: CDR1 SQVTM and CDR2 ANQGSEA. Trimming pared 7 bases from V and 5 bases from J, leaving 20 bases between.

Details on this clonotype: At one of its ends the junction is not consistent with the germline gene, which may arise from a read error. The genes are TRBV7-8 and TRBJ2-1, with 12 bases aligning to TRBD2. Germline CDR1 reads SGHVS; CDR2 reads FQNEAQ. The CDR3 contains 15 residues. This chain's CDR3 is CAGSWLAGGPLEQFF. The CDR3, as DNA: TGTGCCGGCAGCTGGCTAGCGGGAGGGCCATTGGAGCAGTTCTTC.

This clonotype has at least ten counts. V and J are TRBV20-1 and TRBJ2-7; TRBD1 aligns across 10 bases. Losses at the gene ends were 5 bases for V and 6 bases for J; bases not matched to a gene: 4. Per the germline V gene, CDR1 is DFQATT and CDR2 is SNEGSKA (reference sequence). The CDR3 sequence is 12 residues long. The CDR3, as DNA: TGCAGTGCTCCCGGGACAGGGGCCGAGCAGTACTTC. This encodes CSAPGTGAEQYF.

This clonotype was recorded at least ten times. This rearrangement joins TRBV27 to TRBJ2-5, with D possibly being TRBD1 (6 bases). Germline CDR1 reads MNHEY; CDR2 reads SMNVEV (reference sequence). The CDR3 runs 13 residues. The V end was cut by 4 bases, the J end by 5 bases, with 11 bases between. CDR3 DNA: TGTGCCAGCAGTTCACAGGGCAGGGAGACCCAGTACTTC. Its protein product is CASSSQGRETQYF.

This clonotype was detected many times. The J gene is TRBJ2-2, the V gene TRBV6-5; 8 bases align to TRBD1. The CDR3 loop spans 14 amino acids. Germline assignment: CDR1 MNHEY and CDR2 SVGAGI. V lost 6 bases to trimming and J lost 4 bases; unmatched junction nucleotides: 4. The CDR3 DNA is TGTGCCAGCAGGACAGGGGTCTCCACCGGGGAGCTGTTTTTT. Translating gives CASRTGVSTGELFF.

At least ten counts were recorded for this clonotype. The chain carries TRBV20-1 and TRBJ2-5; 11 bases match TRBD2. The germline V gene has CDR1 DFQATT and CDR2 SNEGSKA (reference sequence). J was trimmed by 5 bases and V by 1 base; bases with no gene match: 12. The CDR3 has 17 residues. CDR3 region: CSARVRLAGSNFETQYF. In DNA form, the CDR3 reads TGCAGTGCTAGAGTAAGACTAGCGGGATCGAATTTTGAGACCCAGTACTTC.

This clonotype has ten or more counts. This chain joins TRBV12-3 or TRBV12-4 and TRBJ2-3; D remains unclear. V lost 6 bases and J lost 3, with 19 bases in between. This CDR3 has 16 residues. The CDR3: CASRAPGLELTDTQYF. In DNA form, the CDR3 reads TGTGCCAGCAGGGCCCCGGGCCTCGAACTTACAGATACGCAGTATTTT.

This clonotype occurred many times. The genes are TRBV12-3 or TRBV12-4 and TRBJ1-5, with unresolved D. Trimming removed 3 bases from V and 7 bases from J, with 7 bases in between. The CDR3 is 12 amino acids. The CDR3 DNA sequence: TGTGCCAGCAGTTTGGGCCACCAGCCCCAGCATTTT. This codes for CASSLGHQPQHF.

This clonotype was counted many times. This chain connects TRBV13 to TRBJ2-1; 8 nucleotides agree with TRBD2. This CDR3 has 14 amino acids. The junction had 4 bases not matched to a gene; V was cut back by 0 bases and J by 9 bases. Germline lookup yields CDR1 PRHDT and CDR2 FYEKMQ (reference sequence). CDR3: CASSLGAGVSEQFF. The DNA for the CDR3 is TGTGCCAGCAGCTTAGGAGCGGGAGTGAGTGAGCAGTTCTTC.

This clonotype occurred many times. The J gene is TRBJ2-2, the V gene TRBV5-1, with D unresolved. Looked up from germline, CDR1 is SGHRS and CDR2 is YFSETQ. CDR3 length: 15 amino acids. Trimming cost V 4 bases and J 5 bases, with 15 bases left between them. The CDR3 here is CASSAESLRTGELFF. In DNA form, the CDR3 reads TGCGCCAGCAGCGCCGAGTCACTGAGGACCGGGGAGCTGTTTTTT.